This T cell receptor beta chain was identified in a study of blood T cells in healthy people across ages. Across the study: Template switching picked up about one barcoded beta molecule for each two T cells. Study-level results: CMV infection status of these donors was not known.

The V and J ends lost 1 base and 11 bases respectively, with 14 bases between them. The CDR3 loop spans 13 amino acids. Germline values: CDR1 ENHRY, CDR2 SYGVKD. A note on this clonotype: Its antigen is unknown.

PCR was performed a second time for about 6 to 12 cycles using a sample-barcoded 5' primer and a J-beta primer mix. Each TCR beta cDNA got a 12-nucleotide random molecular identifier. TCRdb recomputed calls from the 5' RACE reads with MiXCR, one row per CDR3 protein. The sample consists of around 790,000 distinct CDR3 sequences, under 45% of them appearing once. This TCR derives from a man in his 60s in good health. The chain joins TRBV10-3 to TRBJ2-5; D could derive from TRBD1 or TRBD2 (6 bases each). Specimen: blood. CDR3 sequence reads: CAISELGGNEQYF. The DNA for the CDR3 is TGTGCCATCAGTGAGTTGGGGGGCAATGAGCAGTACTTC.